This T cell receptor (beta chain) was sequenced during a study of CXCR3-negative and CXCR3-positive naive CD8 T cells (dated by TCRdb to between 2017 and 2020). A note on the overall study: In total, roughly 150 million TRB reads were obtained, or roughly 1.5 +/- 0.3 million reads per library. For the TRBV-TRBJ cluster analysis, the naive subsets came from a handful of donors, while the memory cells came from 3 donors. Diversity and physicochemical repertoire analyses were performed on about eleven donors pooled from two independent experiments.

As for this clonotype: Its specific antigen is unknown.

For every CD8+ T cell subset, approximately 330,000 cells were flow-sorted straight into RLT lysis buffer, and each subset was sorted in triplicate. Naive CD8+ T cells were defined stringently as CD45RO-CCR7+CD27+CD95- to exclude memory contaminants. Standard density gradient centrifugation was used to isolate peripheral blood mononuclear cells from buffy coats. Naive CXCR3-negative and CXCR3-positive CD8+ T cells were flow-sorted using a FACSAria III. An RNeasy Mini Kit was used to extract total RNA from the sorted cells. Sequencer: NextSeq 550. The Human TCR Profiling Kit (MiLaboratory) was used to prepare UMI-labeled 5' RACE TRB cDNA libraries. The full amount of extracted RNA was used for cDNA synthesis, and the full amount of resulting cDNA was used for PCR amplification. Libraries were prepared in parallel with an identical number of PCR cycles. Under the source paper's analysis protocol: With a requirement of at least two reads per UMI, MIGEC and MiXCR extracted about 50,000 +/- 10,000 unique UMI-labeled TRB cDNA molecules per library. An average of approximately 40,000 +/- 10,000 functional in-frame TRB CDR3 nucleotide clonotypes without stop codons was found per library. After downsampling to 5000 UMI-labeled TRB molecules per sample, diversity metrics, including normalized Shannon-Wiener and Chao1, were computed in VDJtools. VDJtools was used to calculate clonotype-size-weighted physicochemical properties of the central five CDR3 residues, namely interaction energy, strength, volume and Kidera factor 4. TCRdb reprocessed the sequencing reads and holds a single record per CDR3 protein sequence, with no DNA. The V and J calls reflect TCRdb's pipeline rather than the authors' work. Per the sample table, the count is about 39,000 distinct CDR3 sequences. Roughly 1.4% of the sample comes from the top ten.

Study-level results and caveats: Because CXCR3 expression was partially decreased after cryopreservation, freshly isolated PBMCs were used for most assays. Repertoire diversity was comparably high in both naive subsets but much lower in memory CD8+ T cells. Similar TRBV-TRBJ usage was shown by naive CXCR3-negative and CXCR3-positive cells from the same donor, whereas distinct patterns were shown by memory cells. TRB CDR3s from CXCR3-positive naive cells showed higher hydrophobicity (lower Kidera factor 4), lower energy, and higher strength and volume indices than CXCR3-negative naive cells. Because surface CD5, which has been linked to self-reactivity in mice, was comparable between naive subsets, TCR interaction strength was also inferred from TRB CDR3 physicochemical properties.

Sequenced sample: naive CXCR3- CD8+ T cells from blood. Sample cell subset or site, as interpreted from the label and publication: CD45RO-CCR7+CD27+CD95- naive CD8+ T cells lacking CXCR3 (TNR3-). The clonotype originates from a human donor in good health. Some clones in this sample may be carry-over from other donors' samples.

The CDR3 amino acid sequence is: CASTLGGGEQFF. The chain joins TRBV5-6 to TRBJ2-1; TCRdb picks TRBD2, but there is no DNA to check that call. The CDR3 contains 12 residues, cysteine and phenylalanine counted. DNA for this receptor is not on file. CDR1 and CDR2 are read off the germline V gene as SGHDT and YYEEEE.